These 5 T cell receptor beta chains were all obtained from the same sample, sequenced in a study of post-analysis software for immune sequencing data. Study outcomes and limitations: Patients showed TRBV5-6, TRBV5-1 and TRBV20-1 among five TRBV segments more frequent than in controls.

No cognate antigen is known for these TCRs. Tagging with unique molecular identifiers was a feature of the TCR beta cDNA libraries. TCRdb reprocessed the PCR reads with MiXCR, giving one entry per CDR3 protein. The top ten hold about an eighth of the sample, which has a few hundred thousand distinct CDR3 sequences, around 37% seen once. Sequencing input: blood. The receptor source for this set is a girl under 18 with multiple sclerosis.

V usage is TRBV7-2 and J usage is TRBJ2-5; 9 positions match TRBD1. The CDR3 is 15 residues long. J gave up 6 bases and V 4 bases, and 9 bases lay outside the gene matches. Germline CDR1 SGHTA, CDR2 FQGNSA. CDR3 DNA: TGTGCCAGCAGCTCAAGTGGGACAGGGACTAAGACCCAGTACTTC. This translates into CASSSSGTGTKTQYF. Complete variable domain (other parts from reference TRBV7-2 and TRBJ2-5): GAGVSQSPSNKVTEKGKDVELRCDPISGHTALYWYRQSLGQGLEFLIYFQGNSAPDKSGLPSDRFSAERTGGSVSTLTIQRTQQEDSAVYLCASSSSGTGTKTQYFGPGTRLLVL.

This chain connects TRBV20-1 to TRBJ2-1; D perhaps matches TRBD1 (5 bases). Germline V CDR1 and CDR2: DFQATT, SNEGSKA (reference sequence). V shed 5 bases and J shed 8 bases, with 16 bases lying between them. This CDR3 comprises 13 residues. CDR3 coding DNA: TGCAGTGCTCGGACACATCAACGGGATGAGCAGTTCTTC. The encoded protein is CSARTHQRDEQFF.

This clonotype was observed a few times. The rearrangement links TRBV7-2 to TRBJ2-6; TRBD1 is a possible D gene (5 bases). The ends were cut back, 7 bases at V and 0 bases at J, with 16 bases in the middle. This CDR3 is built from 17 residues. Looked up from germline, CDR1 is SGHTA and CDR2 is FQGNSA. The DNA for the CDR3 is TGTGCCAGCACCCGACAGTTCGTAAGCTCTGGGGCCAACGTCCTGACTTTC. It is translated as CASTRQFVSSGANVLTF.

The V and J genes are TRBV10-3 and TRBJ2-7, with 14 bases matching TRBD2. CDR3 length: 14 amino acids. Germline V gives CDR1 ENHRY, CDR2 SYGVKD. After removal of 5 bases from V and 6 bases from J, the junction contained 3 bases not matched to a gene. The CDR3 DNA reads TGTGCCATCAGTCTGGGACTAGCGGGGGTCGAGCAGTACTTC. Translating gives CAISLGLAGVEQYF.

The chain uses TRBV5-1 and TRBJ2-3; D is possibly TRBD2 (6 bases). Trimming took 3 bases from V and 0 from J, leaving 11 bases between them. CDR3 length equals 15 residues. Germline values: CDR1 SGHRS, CDR2 YFSETQ. In DNA, the CDR3 is TGCGCCAGCAGCTCTTGGGGGACTAGCACAGATACGCAGTATTTT. Its protein product is CASSSWGTSTDTQYF. Based on the CDR3 plus reference TRBV5-1 and TRBJ2-3, the full variable domain is KAGVTQTPRYLIKTRGQQVTLSCSPISGHRSVSWYQQTPGQGLQFLFEYFSETQRNKGNFPGRFSGRQFSNSRSEMNVSTLELGDSALYLCASSSWGTSTDTQYFGPGTRLTVL.